The next 15 T cell receptor beta chains were all read from a single sample in a study of shared clonotypes between healthy human individuals. Sequenced by immunoSEQ multiplex PCR; TCRdb stores in-frame clones only, minus some. The table lists about 990,000 clones, roughly 74% of them singletons. The material sequenced was memory CD4+ T cells from PBMCs. Stated subset: CD45RA-negative fraction. All receptors derive from a young man in good health. Some clones in this sample may be carry-over from other donors' samples.

This clone has just a few counts. J is TRBJ2-7 and V is TRBV18; 8 nucleotides line up with TRBD1. Germline V gene sequence: CDR1 KGHSH, CDR2 LQKENI. The junction had 10 bases not matched to a gene; V was cut back by 6 bases and J by 0 bases. CDR3 length: 16 amino acids. CDR3 sequence reads: CASSPIARGLSYEQYF. In DNA, the CDR3 is TGTGCCAGCTCGCCGATCGCCAGGGGGCTCTCCTACGAGCAGTACTTC.

There are a few counts of this clone. The chain uses TRBV5-8 and TRBJ2-3; TRBD1 agrees at 7 bases. After removal of 2 bases from V and 2 bases from J, the junction contained 2 bases not matched to a gene. This CDR3 spans 14 amino acids. The germline V gene encodes CDR1 SGHTS and CDR2 YDEGEE. The CDR3 reads CASSFGQVTDTQYF. The CDR3 bases are TGTGCCAGCAGCTTCGGACAGGTCACAGATACGCAGTATTTT.

This clone was counted between two and nine times. This chain connects TRBV28 to TRBJ1-1; tentative D call: TRBD1 (6 bases). V was trimmed by 1 base and J by 0 bases, leaving 12 bases between them. The CDR3 loop spans 16 amino acids. The V gene's germline CDR1 is MDHEN and CDR2 SYDVKM. The CDR3 coding sequence is TGTGCCAGCAGTTTATTCAGGACAGAGCTGAACACTGAAGCTTTCTTT. Its protein product is CASSLFRTELNTEAFF.

Regarding this clone: A much bigger clone sits one base away, suggesting this may be a read error. The chain recombines TRBV6-5 with TRBJ2-1, with D unclear. Germline assignment: CDR1 MNHEY and CDR2 SVGAGI. V shed 6 bases and J shed 0 bases, with 6 bases lying between them. This CDR3 has 13 amino acids. As DNA, the CDR3 is TGTGCCAGCAGCCCGAGCTCCTACAATGAGCAGTTCTTC. It encodes CASSPSSYNEQFF.

The chain combines TRBV27 with TRBJ1-5; D unclear. Per the germline V gene, CDR1 is MNHEY and CDR2 is SMNVEV (reference sequence). The V gene lost 3 bases and the J gene lost 2 bases, with 5 bases spanning the gap. CDR3 size: 13 residues. This CDR3 is CASSLRGNQPQHF. In DNA form, the CDR3 reads TGTGCCAGCAGTTTGAGGGGCAATCAGCCCCAGCATTTT.

With regard to this clone: The same CDR3 is also encoded by other DNA sequences in this sample. The chain has TRBV10-3 and TRBJ2-5; no clear D gene. There are 13 residues in the CDR3. The germline V and J ends were trimmed by 6 bases and 1 base, with 9 bases remaining between them. Germline V CDR1 and CDR2: ENHRY, SYGVKD. CDR3 sequence (DNA): TGTGCCATCAGCGCAGACCTCCAAGAGACCCAGTACTTC. Translating gives CAISADLQETQYF.

The rearrangement links TRBV10-3 to TRBJ2-1, with 16 bases aligning to TRBD2. CDR3 length: 17 residues. Germline loops: CDR1 ENHRY, CDR2 SYGVKD. The trim removed 8 bases at V and 4 bases at J, leaving 8 bases unmatched. The CDR3, as DNA: TGTGCCATCGCAGGGACTAGCGGGAGGGGCGGGTACAATGAGCAGTTCTTC. As protein: CAIAGTSGRGGYNEQFF.

The chain carries TRBV2 and TRBJ1-2; the D gene is possibly TRBD1 (5 bases). The CDR3 is 12 amino acids. Per germline, CDR1 SNHLY and CDR2 FYNNEI. The V end was cut by 7 bases, the J end by 6 bases, with 12 bases between. This CDR3 is CASNRDQDGYTF. CDR3 bases: TGTGCCAGCAACCGGGACCAGGATGGCTACACCTTC.

As regards this clone: Other DNA sequences in the same sample also yield this CDR3. The chain links TRBV11-3 to TRBJ2-2; D is ambiguous. The germline V and J ends were trimmed by 11 bases and 4 bases, with 8 bases remaining between them. The CDR3 covers 11 residues. Per germline, CDR1 SGHNT and CDR2 YENEEA. The CDR3 spells CASSVTGELFF. CDR3 bases: TGTGCCTCCTCGGTCACCGGGGAGCTGTTTTTT.

The rearrangement uses TRBV11-2 and TRBJ2-2; 12 positions agree with TRBD2. Germline V gives CDR1 SGHAT, CDR2 FQNNGV. Trimming cost V 5 bases and J 6 bases; bases outside gene matches: 7. The CDR3 is made up of 16 amino acids. CDR3 sequence reads: CASSPSSGRAAGELFF. CDR3 coding DNA: TGTGCCAGCAGCCCATCTAGCGGGAGGGCCGCCGGGGAGCTGTTTTTT.

V and J are TRBV6-5 and TRBJ2-2; 9 positions agree with TRBD1. Germline CDR1 MNHEY, CDR2 SVGAGI. The trim removed 6 bases at V and 6 bases at J, leaving 8 bases unmatched. The CDR3 totals 15 residues. CDR3 coding DNA: TGTGCCAGCAGATCGGGGACAGGGTACGCCGGGGAGCTGTTTTTT. It encodes CASRSGTGYAGELFF.

This sequence joins TRBV19 and TRBJ2-5, with 8 positions matching TRBD2. Trimming removed 3 bases from V and 1 base from J; junction bases left unmatched: 7. CDR3 length: 16 amino acids. Per the germline V gene, CDR1 is LNHDA and CDR2 is SQIVND (reference sequence). DNA for the CDR3: TGTGCCAGTAGTATCGGTCTAGCGGGCATCCAAGAGACCCAGTACTTC. The encoded protein is CASSIGLAGIQETQYF.

V gene TRBV5-8 combines with J gene TRBJ2-2; perhaps D is TRBD1 or TRBD2 (6 bases each). The CDR3 is made up of 16 amino acids. Germline CDR1 and CDR2: SGHTS and YDEGEE. The ends were cut back, 0 bases at V and 4 bases at J, with 13 bases in the middle. This CDR3 is CASSLDARGGTGELFF. The CDR3 DNA reads TGTGCCAGCAGCTTGGATGCCAGGGGAGGCACCGGGGAGCTGTTTTTT.

The chain is built from TRBV18 and TRBJ2-7; no firm D call. Germline CDR1 KGHSH, CDR2 LQKENI. The CDR3 consists of 12 residues. The germline V and J ends were trimmed by 3 bases and 3 bases, with 6 bases remaining between them. CDR3 bases: TGTGCCAGCTCACCCCGGCTCTACGAGCAGTACTTC. Its translation: CASSPRLYEQYF.

In this sample, this clone turned up once. A read error may be the cause here, since a much bigger clone is one base away. This chain's CDR3 is CASSFSYEQYF. In nucleotides, the CDR3 is TGTGCCAGCAGTTTCTCCTACGAGCAGTACTTC. The chain carries TRBV6-6 and TRBJ2-7; D gene uncertain. The length of the CDR3 is 11 residues. Germline assignment: CDR1 MNHNY and CDR2 SVGAGI (reference sequence). V was shortened by 4 bases and J by 0 bases, with 1 base between the two germline ends.